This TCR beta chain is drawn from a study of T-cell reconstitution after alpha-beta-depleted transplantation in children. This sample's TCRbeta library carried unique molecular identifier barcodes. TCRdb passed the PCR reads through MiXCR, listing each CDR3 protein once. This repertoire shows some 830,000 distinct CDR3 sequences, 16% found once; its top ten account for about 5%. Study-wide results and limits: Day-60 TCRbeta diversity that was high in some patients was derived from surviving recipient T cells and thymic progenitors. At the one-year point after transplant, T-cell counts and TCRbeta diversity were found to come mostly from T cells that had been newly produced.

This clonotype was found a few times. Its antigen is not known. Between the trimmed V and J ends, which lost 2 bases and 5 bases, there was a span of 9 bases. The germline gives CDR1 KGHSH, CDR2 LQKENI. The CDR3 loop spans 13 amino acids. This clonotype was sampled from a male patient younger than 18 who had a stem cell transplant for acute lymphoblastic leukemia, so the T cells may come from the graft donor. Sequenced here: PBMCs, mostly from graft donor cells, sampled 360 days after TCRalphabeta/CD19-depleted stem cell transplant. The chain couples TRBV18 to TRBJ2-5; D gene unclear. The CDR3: CASSPFLTETQYF. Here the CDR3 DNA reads TGTGCCAGCTCACCATTTTTGACTGAGACCCAGTACTTC.